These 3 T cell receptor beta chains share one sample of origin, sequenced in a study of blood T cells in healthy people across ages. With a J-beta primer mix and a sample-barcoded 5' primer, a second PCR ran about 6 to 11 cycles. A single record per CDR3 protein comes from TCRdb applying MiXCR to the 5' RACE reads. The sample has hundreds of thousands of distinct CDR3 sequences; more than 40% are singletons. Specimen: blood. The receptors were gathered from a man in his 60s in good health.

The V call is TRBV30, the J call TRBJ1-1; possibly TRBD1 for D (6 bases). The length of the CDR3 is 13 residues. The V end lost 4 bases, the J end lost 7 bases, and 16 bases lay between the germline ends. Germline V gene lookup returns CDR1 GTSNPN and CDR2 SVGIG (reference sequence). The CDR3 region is CAWKGDVIGEAFF. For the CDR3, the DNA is TGTGCCTGGAAGGGGGATGTAATCGGTGAAGCTTTCTTT.

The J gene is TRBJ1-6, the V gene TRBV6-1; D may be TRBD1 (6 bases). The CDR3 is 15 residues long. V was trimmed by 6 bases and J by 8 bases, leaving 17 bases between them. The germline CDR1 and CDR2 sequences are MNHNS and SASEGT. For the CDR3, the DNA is TGTGCCAGCAGAGAAACCGGGACAAGAGATTCACCCCTCCACTTT. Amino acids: CASRETGTRDSPLHF.

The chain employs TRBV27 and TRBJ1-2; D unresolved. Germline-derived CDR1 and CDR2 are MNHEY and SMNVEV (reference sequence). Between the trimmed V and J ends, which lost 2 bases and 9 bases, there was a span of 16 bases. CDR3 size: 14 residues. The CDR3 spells CASSLDSGSSSYTF. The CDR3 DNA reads TGTGCCAGCAGTTTAGATTCGGGAAGTTCTAGCTACACCTTC.